This T cell receptor beta chain was observed in a study of T-cell memory formation after mild COVID-19. Study at large: Largely donor-specific TCR clusters were found.

TCRdb reprocessed the 5' RACE reads via MiXCR and lists one record per CDR3 protein. The data show 150,000 to 200,000 distinct CDR3 sequences, around a tenth seen once. The V segment lost 5 bases and the J segment 13 bases; nucleotides outside the gene matches: 11. CDR3 length: 13 amino acids. Notes on the study in general: Second-wave clones that peaked on day 37 lacked confirmed SARS-CoV-2 specificity.

A note on this clonotype: Its antigen is undetermined.

The gene calls are TRBV12-3 or TRBV12-4 and TRBJ1-2, with 9 bases identical to TRBD1. This TCR came from a man between 18 and 35 years old who had mild COVID-19 (a few samples of this study predate the infection). Cell type and time point are not known. Sequencing was performed on PBMCs or a T cell subset sorted from them (not recorded which). Here the CDR3 DNA reads TGTGCCAGCAGTATCGGACAGGGGATGGGGATCACCTTC. Translation gives CASSIGQGMGITF.